The 19 T cell receptor beta chains below were found in one sample sequenced in a study of blood T cells in healthy people across ages. Then a second PCR, running roughly 6 to 11 cycles, was carried out with a sample-barcoded 5' primer and a J-beta primer mix. MiXCR, applied by TCRdb to the 5' RACE reads, yields one record per CDR3 protein. The table includes about 680,000 distinct CDR3 sequences, roughly 49% detected once. Material: blood. These receptors were taken from a woman aged 60-75 years in good health.

This clonotype is a singleton in its sample. Sequence at one end of the junction differs from germline and may be a read error. The chain joins TRBV7-2 to TRBJ2-5; no clear D gene. Germline V gives CDR1 SGHTA, CDR2 FQGNSA. The CDR3 consists of 13 residues. The CDR3 nucleotides are TGTGCCAGCAGTTATCACCGCCAAGAGGCCCAGTACTTC. Its protein is CASSYHRQEAQYF.

CDR3 nucleotide sequence: TGTGCCAGCAGTTCGCTACTAGCGGGTGTGTTCTTC. It specifies CASSSLLAGVFF. This chain links TRBV28 with TRBJ2-1, with 9 nucleotides matching TRBD2. Germline V gene lookup returns CDR1 MDHEN and CDR2 SYDVKM. V dropped 4 bases and J dropped 15; count of bases not matched to a gene: 7. The CDR3 loop spans 12 amino acids.

The V and J genes are TRBV20-1 and TRBJ2-2; D may be TRBD1 or TRBD2 (5 bases each). The CDR3 length is 16 residues. From germline, CDR1 is DFQATT and CDR2 SNEGSKA (reference sequence). The V and J ends lost 1 base and 0 bases respectively, with 12 bases between them. The CDR3 region has the DNA TGCAGTGCTAGAGTTTGGGGGATGCCGAACACCGGGGAGCTGTTTTTT. This sequence encodes CSARVWGMPNTGELFF.

The CDR3 spells CSATGLAGRSYNEQFF. The CDR3 nucleotides are TGCAGTGCTACCGGACTAGCGGGACGCTCCTACAATGAGCAGTTCTTC. The chain carries TRBV20-1 and TRBJ2-1; the match to TRBD2 covers 12 bases. V was clipped by 4 bases and J by 0 bases; unmatched bases: 4. Germline CDR1 is DFQATT and CDR2 is SNEGSKA (reference sequence). The CDR3 contains 16 residues.

The V call is TRBV29-1, the J call TRBJ1-1, with unresolved D. V lost 8 bases and J lost 3, with 10 bases in between. The germline gives CDR1 SQVTM, CDR2 ANQGSEA. There are 11 residues in the CDR3. The CDR3 reads CSSAVDTEAFF. The CDR3 nucleotides read TGCAGCTCAGCAGTGGACACTGAAGCTTTCTTT.

In its sample, this clonotype was seen a few times. J is TRBJ1-4 and V is TRBV7-2; D is uncertain. The V and J ends lost 6 bases and 8 bases respectively, with 16 bases between them. The CDR3 is 14 residues long. Germline assignment: CDR1 SGHTA and CDR2 FQGNSA. CDR3 sequence: CASRLIGDIEKLFF. CDR3 DNA sequence: TGTGCCAGCAGACTAATAGGTGATATAGAAAAACTGTTTTTT.

This chain uses TRBV9 with TRBJ2-6; 9 bases agree with TRBD1. CDR1 is SGDLS and CDR2 is YYNGEE in the germline V gene. After removal of 4 bases from V and 1 base from J, the junction contained 12 bases not matched to a gene. The CDR3 spans 19 residues. The CDR3 nucleotides are TGTGCCAGCAGCTCCCGACCGGGACAGGGTAATTCTGGGGCCAACGTCCTGACTTTC. Amino acid sequence: CASSSRPGQGNSGANVLTF.

The rearrangement links TRBV14 to TRBJ2-1, with D tentatively TRBD1 (6 bases). The CDR3 extends over 15 amino acids. CDR1 and CDR2 (germline): SGHDN, FVKESK. Between the trimmed V and J ends, which lost 0 bases and 3 bases, there was a span of 9 bases. CDR3: CASSQDRGHYNEQFF. DNA of the CDR3: TGTGCCAGCAGCCAAGATAGGGGACACTACAATGAGCAGTTCTTC.

V is TRBV18 and J is TRBJ1-5, with D possibly TRBD1 on 6 matching bases. This CDR3 spans 15 amino acids. V was cut by 3 bases and J by 5 bases, with 14 bases left in between. CDR1 is KGHSH and CDR2 is LQKENI in the germline V gene. DNA for the CDR3: TGTGCCAGCTCACCGGCGGGGGGCTTCGATCAGCCCCAGCATTTT. This sequence encodes CASSPAGGFDQPQHF. Supplemented by reference TRBV18 and TRBJ1-5, the full variable domain reads NAGVMQNPRHLVRRRGQEARLRCSPMKGHSHVYWYRQLPEEGLKFMVYLQKENIIDESGMPKERFSAEFPKEGPSILRIQQVVRGDSAAYFCASSPAGGFDQPQHFGDGTRLSIL.

This clonotype was picked up a small number of times. The rearrangement uses TRBV2 and TRBJ1-2; TRBD1 matches 8 bases. Germline CDR1 reads SNHLY; CDR2 reads FYNNEI. The CDR3 has 13 amino acids. V shed 6 bases and J 5 bases; nucleotides not matched to a gene: 5. The CDR3 is CASSYGQGYGYTF. CDR3 coding DNA: TGTGCCAGCAGCTACGGACAGGGTTATGGCTACACCTTC.

This rearrangement joins TRBV20-1 to TRBJ1-4; tentatively, D is TRBD1 (5 bases). Germline-derived CDR1 and CDR2 are DFQATT and SNEGSKA (reference sequence). V was shortened by 6 bases and J by 3 bases, with 17 bases between the two germline ends. The CDR3 has 15 amino acids. The CDR3 region is CSARAQEGANEKLFF. CDR3 DNA: TGCAGTGCCCGGGCGCAGGAAGGGGCTAATGAAAAACTGTTTTTT.

This chain joins TRBV29-1 and TRBJ2-3; D might be TRBD1 (5 bases). The CDR3 runs 12 residues. Deletions cut 6 bases from V and 3 bases from J, with 10 bases between. CDR1 and CDR2 from the germline V gene are SQVTM and ANQGSEA. The CDR3 DNA reads TGCAGCGTAGGGGAAGGAACAGATACGCAGTATTTT. It translates to CSVGEGTDTQYF.

The sample holds a few counts of this clonotype. The chain combines TRBV7-2 with TRBJ1-2; 7 bases are a match to TRBD1. With V trimmed by 0 bases and J by 4 bases, 5 bases remained unmatched. CDR1 and CDR2 (germline): SGHTA, FQGNSA. This CDR3 contains 15 residues. CDR3 region: CASSLAKGQTYGYTF. DNA for the CDR3: TGTGCCAGCAGCTTAGCCAAGGGACAGACCTATGGCTACACCTTC.

This clonotype has a handful of counts. This sequence joins TRBV10-3 and TRBJ1-2; perhaps TRBD1 as D (6 bases). V was pared by 0 bases and J by 0 bases, with 11 bases between. From germline, CDR1 is ENHRY and CDR2 SYGVKD. The CDR3 has 16 amino acids. CDR3 DNA: TGTGCCATCAGTGAGTCTACCGGGGGCCCTAACTATGGCTACACCTTC. This gives the protein CAISESTGGPNYGYTF.

V usage is TRBV27 and J usage is TRBJ2-1; D gene unclear. The CDR3 is made up of 14 amino acids. Germline V CDR1 and CDR2: MNHEY, SMNVEV (reference sequence). V gave up 1 base and J gave up 5 bases, with 9 bases separating them. The CDR3 DNA reads as TGTGCCAGCAGTTTATACCGGGCAGACAATGAGCAGTTCTTC. Protein: CASSLYRADNEQFF.

The chain employs TRBV4-1 and TRBJ1-2, with 7 bases fitting TRBD1. Germline CDR1 is MGHRA and CDR2 is YSYEKL. V lost 3 bases to trimming and J lost 2 bases; unmatched junction nucleotides: 6. CDR3 length equals 15 residues. The chain's CDR3 is CASSHLQGRNYGYTF. In DNA, the CDR3 is TGCGCCAGCAGCCACTTACAGGGGCGGAACTATGGCTACACCTTC.

The chain carries TRBV29-1 and TRBJ2-3, with TRBD1 matching over 10 bases. Germline CDR1 reads SQVTM; CDR2 reads ANQGSEA. The CDR3 has 12 residues. V shed 7 bases and J 4 bases; nucleotides not matched to a gene: 2. Here the CDR3 reads CSGGQGPDTQYF. The CDR3 DNA is TGCAGCGGGGGACAGGGGCCAGATACGCAGTATTTT.

The V gene is TRBV15, the J gene TRBJ2-7, with no clear D. Germline assignment: CDR1 LNHNV and CDR2 YYDKDF (reference sequence). CDR3 length: 12 residues. V was trimmed by 4 bases and J by 9 bases, leaving 13 bases between them. The CDR3 DNA is TGTGCCACCAGCACCACCGGTTCACGGCAGTACTTC. As protein: CATSTTGSRQYF.

This chain uses TRBV28 with TRBJ1-5, with a possible D match to TRBD1 (6 bases). The V end was cut by 2 bases, the J end by 6 bases, with 11 bases between. Germline CDR1 MDHEN, CDR2 SYDVKM. The CDR3 sequence is 14 residues long. The CDR3: CASSLPRGGQPQHF. The CDR3 DNA reads TGTGCCAGCAGTTTACCCAGGGGAGGTCAGCCCCAGCATTTT.